This TCR beta chain was identified during a study of cytomegalovirus exposure and HLA in healthy donors. Study-wide points: One variant, a missense change in DCLRE1C, was linked in a later analysis to TCR beta V- and J-gene trimming.

Primers for the PCR totalled 60 Vbeta and 13 Jbeta. Repertoires were generated with immunoSEQ multiplex PCR, while TCRdb's copy carries only in-frame clones and drops some. Of around 110,000 clones in the sample, around 70% were seen once. CDR1 SGHRS and CDR2 YFSETQ come from the germline V gene. The CDR3 is 15 amino acids. Trimming cost V 0 bases and J 7 bases; bases outside gene matches: 7. Concerning this clone: Antigen unknown.

Sequencing was performed on PBMCs. The TCR sequence derives from a woman under 30 in good health and CMV-seronegative. V gene TRBV5-1 combines with J gene TRBJ2-1; 7 bases align to TRBD1. CDR3 coding DNA: TGCGCCAGCAGCTTGGGAGGGGGCGCTGGGAATGAGCAGTTCTTC. Translation gives CASSLGGGAGNEQFF.